Listed here is a single T cell receptor (beta chain). Germline CDR1 is DFQATT and CDR2 is SNEGSKA (reference sequence). The CDR3 sequence is 15 residues long. With V trimmed by 0 bases and J by 6 bases, 5 bases remained unmatched. The sample's time point: newly diagnosed GD, antithyroid drugs for less than 3 months. After RNA was extracted from PBMCs, the TCR library was made from it. Libraries of TCR beta came from iRepertoire HTBI primers plus Arm-PCR of CDR3 regions. TCRdb re-derived calls from the multiplex PCR reads in MiXCR, one entry per CDR3 protein. Among 350,000 to 550,000 distinct CDR3 sequences listed, around 13% were seen once. The entry originates in a study of regulatory T cells in long-lasting Graves disease. The sample was also reused in another study, on T cells in Graves' hyperthyroidism and ophthalmopathy.

The chain uses TRBV20-1 and TRBJ2-1; 10 bases align to TRBD2. The sequencing here drew on peripheral blood mononuclear cells (PBMCs), taken at new diagnosis, from a patient treated with antithyroid drugs. This TCR derives from a woman aged 45-65 years with Graves disease. In DNA form, the CDR3 reads TGCAGTGCTAGAGATTGGACTAGCGGAACCAATGAGCAGTTCTTC. It yields the protein CSARDWTSGTNEQFF.